The subject of this entry is one TCR beta chain. This entry comes from a study of cytomegalovirus exposure and HLA in healthy donors. The PCR was carried out with 60 Vbeta primers and 13 Jbeta primers. Sequencing was performed with immunoSEQ multiplex PCR; in TCRdb, only in-frame clones are kept and a portion is missing. This table holds under 200,000 clones, approximately 71% found once. This receptor was taken from a woman younger than 35 in good health and CMV-seropositive. Source material: PBMCs.

The CDR3 DNA sequence: TGTGCCAGCAGCTTCCCGGATTCAGGGCCCCAGTACTTC. Its protein is CASSFPDSGPQYF. The chain couples TRBV5-4 to TRBJ2-7, with D maybe TRBD1 (5 bases). The CDR3 runs 13 residues. CDR1 and CDR2 from the germline V gene are SGHNT and YYREEE (reference sequence). Trimming stripped 2 bases from V and 10 bases from J, with 16 bases between.